Below are 7 T cell receptor beta chains sequenced from a single sample in a study of PD-1 blockade in classical Hodgkin lymphoma. Time point noted: cycle 4 day 1 (C4D1), after less than 7 weeks of nivolumab. Each patient's relapse followed autologous stem cell transplantation, and brentuximab vedotin exposure varied. TCRdb's copy holds only in-frame clones and misses some; the assay was immunoSEQ multiplex PCR. This table holds around 60,000 clones, 87% found once. Here the sequenced sample was peripheral blood mononuclear cells (PBMCs), taken before the fourth cycle of nivolumab. Source of these receptors: a human donor with classical Hodgkin lymphoma.

The chain combines TRBV5-6 with TRBJ2-3, with 9 positions matching TRBD1. This CDR3 spans 19 amino acids. V gave up 0 bases and J gave up 8 bases; unmatched junction bases: 19. Germline-derived CDR1 and CDR2 are SGHDT and YYEEEE. CDR3 loop: CASSLAPSLGTGLKATQYF. DNA for the CDR3: TGTGCCAGCAGCTTGGCCCCGTCGCTTGGGACAGGGTTAAAAGCTACGCAGTATTTT. The whole variable domain, remainder taken from reference TRBV5-6 and TRBJ2-3, is DAGVTQSPTHLIKTRGQQVTLRCSPKSGHDTVSWYQQALGQGPQFIFQYYEEEERQRGNFPDRFSGHQFPNYSSELNVNALLLGDSALYLCASSLAPSLGTGLKATQYFGPGTRLTVL.

Here the CDR3 reads CASIHCNRCNQPQHF. The CDR3 DNA reads TGTGCCAGCATCCACTGTAACAGGTGTAATCAGCCCCAGCATTTT. The chain couples TRBV6-1 to TRBJ1-5, with D possibly being TRBD1 (5 bases). The CDR3 consists of 15 residues. Germline V CDR1 and CDR2: MNHNS, SASEGT. V was cut by 7 bases and J by 4 bases, with 17 bases left in between.

V and J are TRBV12-5 and TRBJ1-1, with D unclear. CDR3 length: 13 amino acids. Germline lookup yields CDR1 LGHNT and CDR2 FRNRAP. V gave up 6 bases and J gave up 4 bases, with 12 bases separating them. CDR3 amino acids: CASGRPPGTEAFF. The CDR3 nucleotides read TGTGCTAGTGGCCGTCCGCCCGGCACTGAAGCTTTCTTT.

This chain links TRBV7-9 with TRBJ1-5; no clear D gene. The CDR3 spans 13 residues. Germline V gene lookup returns CDR1 SEHNR and CDR2 FQNEAQ (reference sequence). V shed 4 bases and J shed 9 bases, with 13 bases lying between them. The DNA of the CDR3 is TGTGCCAGCAGCTCTGCTGGCCACAGGCCCCAGCATTTT. It specifies CASSSAGHRPQHF.

This sequence joins TRBV7-9 and TRBJ1-6; a possible D gene is TRBD1 (5 bases). The CDR3 runs to 12 residues. Germline V gene sequence: CDR1 SEHNR, CDR2 FQNEAQ (reference sequence). The V end was cut by 4 bases, the J end by 9 bases, with 7 bases between. The CDR3 region has the DNA TGTGCCAGCAGCTCAAGGGGTTCACCCCTCCACTTT. Protein product: CASSSRGSPLHF. Based on the CDR3 plus reference TRBV7-9 and TRBJ1-6, the full variable domain is DTGVSQNPRHKITKRGQNVTFRCDPISEHNRLYWYRQTLGQGPEFLTYFQNEAQLEKSRLLSDRFSAERPKGSFSTLEIQRTEQGDSAMYLCASSSRGSPLHFGNGTRLTVT.

V is TRBV5-1 and J is TRBJ2-7; 9 nucleotides match TRBD1. V dropped 2 bases and J dropped 3; count of bases not matched to a gene: 9. Germline CDR1 is SGHRS and CDR2 is YFSETQ. The CDR3 has 16 residues. The CDR3 loop reads CASSLGLSDRGYEQYF. CDR3 bases: TGCGCCAGCAGCTTAGGTTTATCGGACAGGGGCTACGAGCAGTACTTC. Full variable domain (remainder filled in from reference TRBV5-1 and TRBJ2-7): KAGVTQTPRYLIKTRGQQVTLSCSPISGHRSVSWYQQTPGQGLQFLFEYFSETQRNKGNFPGRFSGRQFSNSRSEMNVSTLELGDSALYLCASSLGLSDRGYEQYFGPGTRLTVT.

The chain uses TRBV10-1 and TRBJ2-7, with 8 bases identical to TRBD1. J gave up 2 bases and V 3 bases, and 3 bases lay outside the gene matches. CDR1 is WNHNN and CDR2 is SYGVQD in the germline V gene (reference sequence). This CDR3 is 14 amino acids long. The CDR3 loop is CASSDTGGPYEQYF. As DNA, the CDR3 is TGCGCCAGCAGTGATACAGGGGGGCCCTACGAGCAGTACTTC.